Described below is a single T cell receptor beta chain sequence and its context. The length of the CDR3 is 13 residues. V was clipped by 2 bases and J by 3 bases, with 9 bases between them. CDR1 and CDR2 (germline): SGHDT, YYEEEE. Measured with immunoSEQ multiplex PCR; TCRdb has only the in-frame clones, and not every one. The top ten hold approximately 0.4% of the sample, which has tens of thousands of clones, around nine tenths seen once. This sample stems from a study of T cell changes during pregnancy in multiple sclerosis. The chain couples TRBV5-6 to TRBJ2-7, with D unresolved. The receptor was derived from a female donor with multiple sclerosis, enrolled in a pregnancy study. This specimen was CD4+ T cells from peripheral blood mononuclear cells, taken before pregnancy. The chain's CDR3 is CASSFGRYYEQYF. As DNA, the CDR3 is TGTGCCAGCAGCTTTGGCAGGTACTACGAGCAGTACTTC.